This T cell receptor (beta chain) came from a study of blood T cell repertoires in COVID-19. Across the study: PBMCs, B-cell-depleted T cells, or T cells provided the cDNA or gDNA that made up the material.

Between the trimmed V and J ends, which lost 0 bases and 4 bases, there was a span of 9 bases. Germline CDR1 and CDR2: MNHEY and SVGEGT. The CDR3 is 15 amino acids. As processed by the authors: Amplifying reference gene primers gave estimates of nucleated cell counts. Assay used: immunoSEQ multiplex PCR; TCRdb lists only in-frame clones, some missing. V and J calls and clone size follow that table, whereas D and trimming were derived from the DNA. The sample lists approximately 190,000 clones, around 80% occurring once. The receptor comes from a man younger than 40 with active or convalescent COVID-19. V is TRBV6-2 or TRBV6-3 and J is TRBJ2-2, with a weak D call TRBD1 (6 bases). Sequenced material: peripheral blood. The CDR3 coding sequence is TGTGCCAGCAGTTACTCGTACAGGGCCACCGGGGAGCTGTTTTTT. This codes for CASSYSYRATGELFF.